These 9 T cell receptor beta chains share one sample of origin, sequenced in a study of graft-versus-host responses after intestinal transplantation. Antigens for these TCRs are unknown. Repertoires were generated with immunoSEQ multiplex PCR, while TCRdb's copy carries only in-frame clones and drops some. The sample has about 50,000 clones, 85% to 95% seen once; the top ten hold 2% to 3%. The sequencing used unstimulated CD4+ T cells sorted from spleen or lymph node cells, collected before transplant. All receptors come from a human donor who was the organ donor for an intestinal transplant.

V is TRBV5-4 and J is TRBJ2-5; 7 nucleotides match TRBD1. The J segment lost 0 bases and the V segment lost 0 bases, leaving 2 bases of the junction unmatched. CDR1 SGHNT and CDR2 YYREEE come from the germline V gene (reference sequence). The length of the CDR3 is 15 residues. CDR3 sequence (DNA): TGTGCCAGCAGCTTGGGACAGGGATACCAAGAGACCCAGTACTTC. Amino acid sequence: CASSLGQGYQETQYF.

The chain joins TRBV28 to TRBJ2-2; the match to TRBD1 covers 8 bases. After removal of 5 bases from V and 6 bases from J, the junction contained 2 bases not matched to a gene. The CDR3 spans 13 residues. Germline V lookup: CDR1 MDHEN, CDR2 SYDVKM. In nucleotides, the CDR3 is TGTGCCAGCAGTCGACAGGGGTCCGGGGAGCTGTTTTTT. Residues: CASSRQGSGELFF.

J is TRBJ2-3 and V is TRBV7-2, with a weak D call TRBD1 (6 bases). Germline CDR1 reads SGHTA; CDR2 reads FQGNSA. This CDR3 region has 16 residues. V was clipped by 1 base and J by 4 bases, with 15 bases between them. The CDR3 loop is CASSLVWGPGADTQYF. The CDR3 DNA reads TGTGCCAGCAGCTTAGTCTGGGGCCCAGGGGCAGATACGCAGTATTTT.

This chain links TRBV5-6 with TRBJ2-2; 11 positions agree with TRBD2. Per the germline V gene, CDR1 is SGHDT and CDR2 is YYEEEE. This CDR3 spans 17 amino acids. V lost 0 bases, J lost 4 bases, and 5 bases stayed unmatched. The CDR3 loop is CASSLAVAGGRTGELFF. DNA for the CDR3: TGTGCCAGCAGCTTGGCGGTAGCGGGAGGGCGCACCGGGGAGCTGTTTTTT.

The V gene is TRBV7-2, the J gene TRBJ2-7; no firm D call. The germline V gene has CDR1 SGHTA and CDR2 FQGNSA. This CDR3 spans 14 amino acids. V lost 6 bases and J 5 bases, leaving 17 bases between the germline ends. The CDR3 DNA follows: TGTGCCAGCAGTCCTCGTTTGCAGATCAACGAGCAGTACTTC. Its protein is CASSPRLQINEQYF.

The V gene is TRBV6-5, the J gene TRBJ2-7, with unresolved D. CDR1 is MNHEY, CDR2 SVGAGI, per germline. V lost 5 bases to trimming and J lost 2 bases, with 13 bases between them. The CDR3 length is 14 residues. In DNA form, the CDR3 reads TGTGCCAGCAGTGCCCTCGACCCCCCCTACGAGCAGTACTTC. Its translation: CASSALDPPYEQYF.

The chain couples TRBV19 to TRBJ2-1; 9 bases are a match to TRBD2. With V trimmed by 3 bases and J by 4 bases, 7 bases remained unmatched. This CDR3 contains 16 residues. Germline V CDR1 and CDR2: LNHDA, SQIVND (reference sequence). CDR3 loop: CASSIQLAGRYNEQFF. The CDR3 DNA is TGTGCCAGTAGTATCCAGCTAGCGGGACGGTACAATGAGCAGTTCTTC. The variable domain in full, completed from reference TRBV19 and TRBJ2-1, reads DGGITQSPKYLFRKEGQNVTLSCEQNLNHDAMYWYRQDPGQGLRLIYYSQIVNDFQKGDIAEGYSVSREKKESFPLTVTSAQKNPTAFYLCASSIQLAGRYNEQFFGPGTRLTVL.

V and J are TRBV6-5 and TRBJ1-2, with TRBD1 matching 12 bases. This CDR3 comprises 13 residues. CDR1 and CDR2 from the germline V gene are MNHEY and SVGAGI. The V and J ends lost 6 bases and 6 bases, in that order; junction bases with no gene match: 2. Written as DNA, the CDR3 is TGTGCCAGCAGGAGGGACAGGGGGCATGGCTACACCTTC. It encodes CASRRDRGHGYTF.

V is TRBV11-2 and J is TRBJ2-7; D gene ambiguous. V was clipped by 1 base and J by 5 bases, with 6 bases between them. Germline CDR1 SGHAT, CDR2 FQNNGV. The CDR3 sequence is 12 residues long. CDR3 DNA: TGTGCCAGCAGCTTAGGGCGGAACGAGCAGTACTTC. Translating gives CASSLGRNEQYF.